The next 22 T cell receptor beta chains were all read from a single sample in a study of shared clonotypes between healthy human individuals. Sequencing used immunoSEQ multiplex PCR; TCRdb keeps in-frame clones, though not all of them. The sample holds millions of clones, over 85% seen once. The naive CD8 subset, CD45RO-negative cells positively selected for CCR7, excluded terminally differentiated effector memory CD45RA+ cells. What was sequenced was naive CD8+ T cells sorted from blood. The receptors derive from a man between 18 and 35 years old in good health.

The chain employs TRBV5-1 and TRBJ2-7; 10 nucleotides match TRBD2. There are 13 residues in the CDR3. Germline lookup yields CDR1 SGHRS and CDR2 YFSETQ. Trimming removed 6 bases from V and 3 bases from J; junction bases left unmatched: 3. CDR3 residues: CASNSGRGYEQYF. CDR3 nucleotide sequence: TGCGCCAGCAACAGCGGGAGGGGCTACGAGCAGTACTTC.

The rearrangement links TRBV7-9 to TRBJ2-5, with 7 bases that match TRBD2. The CDR3 runs to 16 residues. J gave up 1 base and V 2 bases, and 7 bases lay outside the gene matches. CDR1 is SEHNR, CDR2 FQNEAQ, per germline (reference sequence). CDR3 DNA: TGTGCCAGCAGCTTAATATCCCCTAGCGGCCAAGAGACCCAGTACTTC. The encoded protein is CASSLISPSGQETQYF.

This clone was observed once. The rearrangement uses TRBV5-4 and TRBJ2-7; D gene ambiguous. Trimming took 4 bases from V and 0 from J, leaving 8 bases between them. Germline CDR1 and CDR2: SGHNT and YYREEE (reference sequence). The CDR3 loop spans 13 amino acids. CDR3: CASSPRSSYEQYF. The CDR3 DNA sequence: TGTGCCAGCAGCCCGCGGAGCTCCTACGAGCAGTACTTC.

J is TRBJ2-7 and V is TRBV9; maybe TRBD2 (6 bases). Trimming stripped 0 bases from V and 5 bases from J, with 9 bases between. The CDR3 has 13 amino acids. The V gene's germline CDR1 is SGDLS and CDR2 YYNGEE. In DNA form, the CDR3 reads TGTGCCAGCAGCGTAGGGGACTCTCACGAGCAGTACTTC. As protein: CASSVGDSHEQYF.

This rearrangement joins TRBV27 to TRBJ1-5, with unresolved D. The length of the CDR3 is 16 residues. V gave up 6 bases and J gave up 0 bases, with 15 bases separating them. Germline CDR1 is MNHEY and CDR2 is SMNVEV (reference sequence). CDR3 sequence reads: CASRSGSGYSNQPQHF. Here the CDR3 DNA reads TGTGCCAGCAGGTCTGGGTCAGGCTATAGCAATCAGCCCCAGCATTTT.

This clone was observed a handful of times. The gene calls are TRBV6-5 and TRBJ1-2; 8 bases are shared with TRBD1. Losses at the gene ends were 5 bases for V and 3 bases for J; bases not matched to a gene: 5. Germline lookup yields CDR1 MNHEY and CDR2 SVGAGI. This CDR3 has 14 residues. The DNA for the CDR3 is TGTGCCAGCAGTGCGTCGACAGGGGACTATGGCTACACCTTC. Translation gives CASSASTGDYGYTF.

The chain has TRBV7-8 and TRBJ2-7; D may be TRBD1 or TRBD2 (6 bases each). In germline, CDR1 is SGHVS, CDR2 FQNEAQ. This CDR3 is 14 amino acids long. V lost 6 bases and J 3 bases, leaving 15 bases between the germline ends. The CDR3 DNA reads as TGTGCCAGCAGTCCGAGGGGGGTAGGCTACGAGCAGTACTTC. Encoded protein: CASSPRGVGYEQYF.

This chain connects TRBV7-9 to TRBJ2-7, with D perhaps matching TRBD1 (6 bases). The V end was cut by 5 bases, the J end by 0 bases, with 14 bases between. Germline V CDR1 and CDR2: SEHNR, FQNEAQ (reference sequence). The CDR3 is 15 amino acids. The CDR3 sequence: CASSTPGTLSYEQYF. DNA of the CDR3: TGTGCCAGCAGCACGCCCGGGACACTCTCCTACGAGCAGTACTTC.

The chain uses TRBV6-6 and TRBJ2-2; the match to TRBD1 covers 11 bases. The germline gives CDR1 MNHNY, CDR2 SVGAGI (reference sequence). This CDR3 region has 15 residues. V shed 3 bases and J 4 bases; nucleotides not matched to a gene: 1. The CDR3 nucleotides are TGTGCCAGCAGTTATGGGACAGGGGGCACCGGGGAGCTGTTTTTT. It encodes CASSYGTGGTGELFF.

As regards this clone: This CDR3 is also generated by other DNA sequences in the sample. The chain has TRBV7-9 and TRBJ2-5, with no clear D. CDR3 length: 12 residues. With 3 bases removed from V and 4 bases from J, the gap between germline ends came to 6 bases. In germline, CDR1 is SEHNR, CDR2 FQNEAQ (reference sequence). CDR3 DNA sequence: TGTGCCAGCAGCTTTCTGGGAGAGACCCAGTACTTC. Its translation is CASSFLGETQYF.

The sample holds a few counts of this clone. The chain employs TRBV5-4 and TRBJ2-7; 9 bases line up with TRBD2. The length of the CDR3 is 19 residues. Losses at the gene ends were 5 bases for V and 2 bases for J; bases not matched to a gene: 20. Germline V gene sequence: CDR1 SGHNT, CDR2 YYREEE (reference sequence). CDR3 DNA sequence: TGTGCCAGCAGACAAAGAGGGGGTAGCGGGAGAACTTTCCCCTACGAGCAGTACTTC. It specifies CASRQRGGSGRTFPYEQYF.

The chain links TRBV19 to TRBJ2-1; D is unclear. This CDR3 spans 13 amino acids. The germline CDR1 and CDR2 sequences are LNHDA and SQIVND (reference sequence). The ends were cut back, 1 base at V and 5 bases at J, with 6 bases in the middle. The CDR3 DNA follows: TGTGCCAGTAGTATAGCGCTGGACAATGAGCAGTTCTTC. Its protein is CASSIALDNEQFF.

This clone was detected a few times. The rearrangement joins TRBV4-1 to TRBJ1-5, with D maybe TRBD1 (6 bases). V shed 1 base and J shed 7 bases, with 14 bases lying between them. The germline V gene has CDR1 MGHRA and CDR2 YSYEKL. The CDR3 loop spans 15 amino acids. The CDR3 bases are TGCGCCAGCAGCCAAGGGTTACAGGGAACACAGCCCCAGCATTTT. It yields the protein CASSQGLQGTQPQHF.

This clone was picked up one time. The gene calls are TRBV2 and TRBJ2-5; the match to TRBD1 covers 8 bases. J lost 3 bases, V lost 4 bases, and 4 bases had no gene match. The CDR3 runs 14 residues. The germline gives CDR1 SNHLY, CDR2 FYNNEI. CDR3 sequence: CASSALDREETQYF. The CDR3 nucleotides read TGTGCCAGCAGTGCTTTGGACAGGGAAGAGACCCAGTACTTC.

This chain links TRBV7-3 with TRBJ2-7; perhaps TRBD1 as D (5 bases). Trimming removed 5 bases from V and 5 bases from J, with 19 bases in between. This CDR3 region has 15 residues. CDR1 and CDR2 (germline): SGHTA, FQGTGA. For the CDR3, the DNA is TGTGCCAGCAGCGCTATCGGGCAGGGCGGCCACGAGCAGTACTTC. This encodes CASSAIGQGGHEQYF. The variable domain in full, with the rest retrieved from reference TRBV7-3 and TRBJ2-7, is GAGVSQTPSNKVTEKGKYVELRCDPISGHTALYWYRQSLGQGPEFLIYFQGTGAADDSGLPNDRFFAVRPEGSVSTLKIQRTERGDSAVYLCASSAIGQGGHEQYFGPGTRLTVT.

The rearrangement links TRBV6-6 to TRBJ2-2; no clear D gene. The CDR3 is made up of 11 amino acids. The V gene's germline CDR1 is MNHNY and CDR2 SVGAGI (reference sequence). V was clipped by 7 bases and J by 2 bases, with 2 bases between them. CDR3 region: CASKNTGELFF. The DNA for the CDR3 is TGTGCCAGCAAAAACACCGGGGAGCTGTTTTTT.

The gene calls are TRBV7-9 and TRBJ2-1; D may be TRBD2 (5 bases). The CDR3 sequence is 16 residues long. Germline values: CDR1 SEHNR, CDR2 FQNEAQ (reference sequence). V was shortened by 1 base and J by 8 bases, with 18 bases between the two germline ends. The CDR3 region is CASSLELDSPNDEQFF. CDR3 bases: TGTGCCAGCAGCTTAGAACTAGACTCCCCGAACGATGAGCAGTTCTTC.

This chain links TRBV7-9 with TRBJ1-6; 9 bases are shared with TRBD1. Trimming took 4 bases from V and 9 from J; bases not matched to a gene: 7. The CDR3 consists of 15 residues. Germline CDR1 and CDR2: SEHNR and FQNEAQ (reference sequence). DNA for the CDR3: TGTGCCAGCAGCTGGGGACAGGGAGAGAGTTCACCCCTCCACTTT. Protein sequence: CASSWGQGESSPLHF.

The rearrangement joins TRBV10-2 to TRBJ2-1; 9 nucleotides align to TRBD2. V lost 7 bases to trimming and J lost 8 bases; unmatched junction nucleotides: 9. CDR3 length equals 14 residues. Per germline, CDR1 WSHSY and CDR2 SAAADI. The CDR3 DNA reads TGCGCCAGCAAGGAGTCGAGCGGGGGGTATGAGCAGTTCTTC. Protein sequence: CASKESSGGYEQFF.

A word on this clone: The sample contains more than one DNA sequence encoding this CDR3. This chain joins TRBV7-9 and TRBJ2-3; D perhaps matches TRBD1 (6 bases). Germline values: CDR1 SEHNR, CDR2 FQNEAQ (reference sequence). Trimming shortened V by 4 bases and J by 6 bases, and 8 bases separated the two germline ends. The length of the CDR3 is 12 residues. The CDR3, as DNA: TGTGCCAGCAGCTCACAGGGTGATACGCAGTATTTT. It specifies CASSSQGDTQYF.

The chain links TRBV4-1 to TRBJ1-6; no firm D call. The V gene lost 0 bases and the J gene lost 3 bases, with 18 bases spanning the gap. The CDR3 contains 19 residues. The germline V gene has CDR1 MGHRA and CDR2 YSYEKL. The CDR3 loop reads CASSQDPLSDIYYNSPLHF. As DNA, the CDR3 is TGCGCCAGCAGCCAAGATCCCCTTTCTGACATTTACTATAATTCACCCCTCCACTTT.

This chain uses TRBV27 with TRBJ2-1; 8 bases align to TRBD1. The junction had 7 bases not matched to a gene; V was cut back by 2 bases and J by 1 base. The CDR3 contains 17 residues. Germline V gene data show CDR1 as MNHEY and CDR2 as SMNVEV (reference sequence). Written as DNA, the CDR3 is TGTGCCAGCAGTTTAATACCCGGGACAGGTTCCTACAATGAGCAGTTCTTC. This translates into CASSLIPGTGSYNEQFF.